This T cell receptor (beta chain) was captured by sequencing in a study of identical twins (dated by TCRdb to the mid-2010s). Turning to the overall study: TCR alpha and beta repertoires from monozygotic twins, unrelated adults of various ages and cord blood were deep-sequenced to test whether fetal clonotypes persist. Replicate twin experiments were performed at different times using different library preparation protocols to rule out contamination. Overall study results and their limits: Compared with coincidental sharing between unrelated individuals, an excess of low generation-probability sequences was observed among out-of-frame TCR alpha sequences shared between twins. In monozygotic twins, out-of-frame TCR alpha sharing was systematically underestimated by recombination models, although the models agreed with sharing between unrelated individuals. Conclusions relied on cross-sectional statistical analysis, since the same donors could not be followed over many years. The excess sharing between twins in beta out-of-frame sequences was weaker because fewer shared sequences reduced the signal-to-noise ratio. Fewer insertions were carried by abundant cord blood beta clonotypes; a weaker similar trend was observed in young adult naive repertoires, while no such trend was observed in memory repertoires. Invariant T cells such as MAIT and iNKT could partly confound zero-insertion analyses, though diverse VJ usage argued against this for most clonotypes.

The receptor library was made with 5' RACE. Data came from an Illumina HiSeq 2000. A universal primer binding site was introduced by template switching, and a unique molecular identifier was present in the final cDNA, enabling accurate counting of TCR cDNA molecules. First-strand cDNA for TCR alpha and beta chains was synthesized from specific primers in the conserved constant-segment region. Each cDNA library was double barcoded, with a SMART-Mk sample barcode plus Illumina barcodes, to control for contamination. TruSeq adapter sequences and Illumina sample barcodes were added in two successive PCR steps. TCR alpha and beta cDNA libraries were sequenced on the Illumina HiSeq platform with custom primers. The authors' pipeline ran thus. MiGEC was used to process raw reads and extract unique molecular identifiers, and MiXCR was used to find CDR3 positions. For each individual, recombination models were inferred using an EM algorithm with the repgenHMM and IGoR tools. The tcR package in R was used for shared clonotype analysis, with sharing normalized by the product of cloneset sizes. To study raw recombination without the effects of thymic and clonal selection, out-of-frame nonproductive sequences were analyzed. TCRdb reworked the public reads: Q25 trimming with fastp, MiXCR clone assembly, productive beta chains retained. Each entry merges the rows of one CDR3 protein and shows their most common DNA and genes. The V and J calls and clone size come from TCRdb's table, not from the authors' own analysis. Across this sample there are some 560,000 distinct CDR3 sequences, with 9.6% seen only once. The top ten clones comprise approximately 3.2% of the sample.

Ten or more counts support this clonotype. The antigen it recognizes is unknown. No much larger clone is present one base from it, and per-base qualities are unavailable. Every donor in the study was a healthy Caucasian. Three pairs of female monozygotic twins, all aged about 18 to 29 years, made up the twin cohort. Peripheral blood mononuclear cells were used as the source from which RNA for TCR libraries was isolated. The CDR3 numbers 14 residues from cysteine through phenylalanine. Only CDR3 DNA remains: 42 bases, in frame from the first base. V is cut back by 5 bases and J by 0 bases, with 5 bases in the junction unmatched. CDR1 is given as SQVTM and CDR2 as ANQGSEA, both from the germline V gene. These data also formed part of another study, on yellow fever vaccine responses in identical twins. Taken from the second paper: The authors reported that the T cell response to vaccination in identical twins appeared partly convergent and partly personalized. The study precisely tracked vaccine-responding T cell clones in identical twins.

Sequencing input: PBMCs. The clonotype was recovered from a woman between 18 and 29 years old in good health. This sequence uses TRBV29-1 and TRBJ2-3; TRBD1 aligns with 7 central bases. In nucleotides, the sequence is TGCAGCGTTAGGGGACAGCTTAGCACAGATACGCAGTATTTT. Its protein reads: CSVRGQLSTDTQYF.